What follows are 27 T cell receptor beta chains derived from one specimen sequenced in a study of blood T cell repertoires in COVID-19. TCRdb keeps only in-frame clones here, not all; method: immunoSEQ multiplex PCR. The sample records 100,000 or so clones, around 90% being singletons. The sample taken for sequencing was peripheral blood. These receptors all come from a woman in her forties or fifties in a cohort sampled during active COVID-19.

This chain links TRBV9 with TRBJ2-2; D is perhaps TRBD2 (5 bases). This CDR3 is 17 amino acids long. The germline gives CDR1 SGDLS, CDR2 YYNGEE. V was trimmed by 0 bases and J by 4 bases, leaving 16 bases between them. DNA for the CDR3: TGTGCCAGCAGCGTAGGTCCCGGAGGAAGATCCACCGGGGAGCTGTTTTTT. Encoded protein: CASSVGPGGRSTGELFF.

This sequence joins TRBV28 and TRBJ2-7; the match to TRBD2 covers 14 bases. The CDR3 runs 16 residues. Germline values: CDR1 MDHEN, CDR2 SYDVKM. Losses at the gene ends were 6 bases for V and 3 bases for J; bases not matched to a gene: 7. CDR3 nucleotide sequence: TGTGCCAGCAGCAAATACGGGACTAGCGGGAGCTACGAGCAGTACTTC. Protein product: CASSKYGTSGSYEQYF.

The count of this clone is one. This same CDR3 is encoded by further DNA sequences in the sample. V usage is TRBV6-6 and J usage is TRBJ2-1; D perhaps matches TRBD2 (5 bases). The CDR3 has 13 residues. V was trimmed by 6 bases and J by 4 bases, leaving 10 bases between them. Germline V gene data show CDR1 as MNHNY and CDR2 as SVGAGI (reference sequence). The CDR3, as DNA: TGTGCCAGCAGGCAGGACTCGTACAATGAGCAGTTCTTC. As protein: CASRQDSYNEQFF.

The chain links TRBV19 to TRBJ2-1; 8 bases agree with TRBD1. Germline lookup yields CDR1 LNHDA and CDR2 SQIVND (reference sequence). The CDR3 is 15 residues long. Unmatched junction bases numbered 7, after V lost 5 bases and J lost 4 bases. CDR3 sequence reads: CASSLSGTGYNEQFF. CDR3 nucleotide sequence: TGTGCCAGTAGTCTTTCCGGGACAGGTTACAATGAGCAGTTCTTC.

The J gene is TRBJ2-5, the V gene TRBV28, with D perhaps TRBD2 (7 bases). Germline CDR1 is MDHEN and CDR2 is SYDVKM. The CDR3 consists of 15 residues. Trimming left V 2 bases short and J 4 bases short, with 14 bases between. CDR3 sequence (DNA): TGTGCCAGCAGTTTACGCCGGGGGGCGGGAGAGACCCAGTACTTC. It is translated as CASSLRRGAGETQYF.

The chain has TRBV27 and TRBJ1-5; perhaps TRBD1 as D (5 bases). Between the trimmed V and J ends, which lost 1 base and 3 bases, there was a span of 10 bases. The germline V gene has CDR1 MNHEY and CDR2 SMNVEV (reference sequence). This CDR3 contains 15 residues. The CDR3, as DNA: TGTGCCAGCAGTTTATTCTCCAGGGCCAATCAGCCCCAGCATTTT. The encoded protein is CASSLFSRANQPQHF.

The chain uses TRBV5-1 and TRBJ1-1; TRBD1 might be the D (6 bases). Trimming took off 7 bases at V and 11 bases at J, with 24 bases between the two ends. Germline-derived CDR1 and CDR2 are SGHRS and YFSETQ. CDR3 size: 14 residues. Here the CDR3 DNA reads TGCGCCAGCGGACAGAGAGGAGATGGGCGGAACGCTTTCTTT. Protein sequence: CASGQRGDGRNAFF.

The V and J genes are TRBV5-1 and TRBJ2-7, with TRBD1 matching over 8 bases. The germline V gene encodes CDR1 SGHRS and CDR2 YFSETQ. With 2 bases clipped from V and 3 bases from J, the junction kept 4 bases outside the gene matches. The CDR3 contains 14 residues. The chain's CDR3 is CASSFRTGNYEQYF. The DNA for the CDR3 is TGCGCCAGCAGCTTCCGGACAGGGAACTACGAGCAGTACTTC.

J is TRBJ2-3 and V is TRBV10-3; 9 nucleotides match TRBD2. The CDR3 is 18 residues long. The V gene's germline CDR1 is ENHRY and CDR2 SYGVKD. V dropped 4 bases and J dropped 0; count of bases not matched to a gene: 11. CDR3 nucleotide sequence: TGTGCCATCAGTGTATCCAAGGCTAGCGGGGCGAGCACAGATACGCAGTATTTT. It codes for CAISVSKASGASTDTQYF.

CDR3 DNA sequence: TGTGCCAGCAGCCCGACAGCTGCAACTAATGAAAAACTGTTTTTT. Its protein product is CASSPTAATNEKLFF. The chain couples TRBV11-3 to TRBJ1-4; D is perhaps TRBD1 (5 bases). CDR1 and CDR2 from the germline V gene are SGHNT and YENEEA. The CDR3 length is 15 residues. Trimming took off 5 bases at V and 0 bases at J, with 10 bases between the two ends.

The chain couples TRBV19 to TRBJ1-4, with D maybe TRBD1 (6 bases). This CDR3 has 15 residues. CDR1 and CDR2 (germline): LNHDA, SQIVND (reference sequence). The V and J ends lost 4 bases and 8 bases respectively, with 17 bases between them. This CDR3 reads CASSRNREAREKLFF. The CDR3 region has the DNA TGTGCCAGTAGTAGAAACAGGGAAGCAAGGGAAAAACTGTTTTTT.

The V gene is TRBV11-3, the J gene TRBJ2-3; D is unresolved. CDR1 SGHNT and CDR2 YENEEA come from the germline V gene. Trimming removed 0 bases at V and 0 bases at J, with 7 bases between. There are 15 residues in the CDR3. As DNA, the CDR3 is TGTGCCAGCAGCTTAGACGGCGGAAGCACAGATACGCAGTATTTT. Protein: CASSLDGGSTDTQYF.

This chain connects TRBV11-3 to TRBJ2-7; 7 bases agree with TRBD2. Unmatched junction bases numbered 7, after V lost 5 bases and J lost 3 bases. The CDR3 runs 14 residues. The V gene's germline CDR1 is SGHNT and CDR2 YENEEA. The CDR3 region is CASSPPSGDYEQYF. DNA of the CDR3: TGTGCCAGCAGCCCCCCAAGCGGGGACTACGAGCAGTACTTC.

This rearrangement joins TRBV5-1 to TRBJ2-3; 10 bases are shared with TRBD2. The CDR3 covers 17 residues. Germline-derived CDR1 and CDR2 are SGHRS and YFSETQ. Germline trimming cut 0 bases from V and 4 bases from J; bases unmatched to any gene: 8. In DNA form, the CDR3 reads TGCGCCAGCAGCTTGGGGGCGCTAGCGGGGGTCGCAGATACGCAGTATTTT. Protein product: CASSLGALAGVADTQYF. Complete variable domain (other parts from reference TRBV5-1 and TRBJ2-3): KAGVTQTPRYLIKTRGQQVTLSCSPISGHRSVSWYQQTPGQGLQFLFEYFSETQRNKGNFPGRFSGRQFSNSRSEMNVSTLELGDSALYLCASSLGALAGVADTQYFGPGTRLTVL.

This chain connects TRBV30 to TRBJ2-1; TRBD2 agrees at 7 bases. The CDR3 is 15 amino acids. V lost 0 bases, J lost 2 bases, and 4 bases stayed unmatched. Germline V gives CDR1 GTSNPN, CDR2 SVGIG (reference sequence). CDR3 in DNA: TGTGCCTGGAGTGTCGGGGGGAGTCCCTACAATGAGCAGTTCTTC. Protein product: CAWSVGGSPYNEQFF.

The chain joins TRBV6-6 to TRBJ1-2; maybe TRBD1 (5 bases). CDR1 MNHNY and CDR2 SVGAGI come from the germline V gene (reference sequence). Between the trimmed V and J ends, which lost 2 bases and 7 bases, there was a span of 11 bases. The CDR3 runs 13 residues. CDR3: CASSYGATAGYTF. In nucleotides, the CDR3 is TGTGCCAGCAGTTACGGGGCCACTGCTGGCTACACCTTC.

This chain connects TRBV5-4 to TRBJ2-5, with unresolved D. The CDR3 has 15 amino acids. V dropped 0 bases and J dropped 5 bases, with 14 bases sitting between them. Germline lookup yields CDR1 SGHNT and CDR2 YYREEE (reference sequence). The chain's CDR3 is CASSLDSSLRETQYF. In DNA, the CDR3 is TGTGCCAGCAGCTTGGATAGTAGCTTGAGGGAGACCCAGTACTTC.

This clone was counted only a few times. The chain uses TRBV19 and TRBJ1-6; D is uncertain. The ends were cut back, 6 bases at V and 0 bases at J, with 9 bases in the middle. Germline V gene sequence: CDR1 LNHDA, CDR2 SQIVND (reference sequence). The CDR3 runs 15 residues. The CDR3 DNA reads TGTGCCAGTAGGGGAGGGAGCTCCTATAATTCACCCCTCCACTTT. Its translation: CASRGGSSYNSPLHF.

The chain uses TRBV28 and TRBJ1-2, with D unclear. The germline gives CDR1 MDHEN, CDR2 SYDVKM. This CDR3 region has 12 residues. V lost 2 bases and J 3 bases, leaving 4 bases between the germline ends. The CDR3 loop reads CASSLTDYGYTF. The CDR3 coding sequence is TGTGCCAGCAGTTTAACGGACTATGGCTACACCTTC.

The CDR3 loop reads CASSPKLPSVNEQFF. The CDR3 coding sequence is TGTGCCAGCAGCCCCAAACTACCCTCCGTGAATGAGCAGTTCTTC. The V call is TRBV7-9, the J call TRBJ2-1, with D uncertain. The CDR3 covers 15 residues. CDR1 and CDR2 (germline): SEHNR, FQNEAQ (reference sequence). The V and J ends lost 5 bases and 7 bases respectively, with 18 bases between them. The full variable domain, in which reference TRBV7-9 and TRBJ2-1 provide the parts outside the CDR3, is DTGVSQNPRHKITKRGQNVTFRCDPISEHNRLYWYRQTLGQGPEFLTYFQNEAQLEKSRLLSDRFSAERPKGSFSTLEIQRTEQGDSAMYLCASSPKLPSVNEQFFGPGTRLTVL.

This chain's CDR3 is CASSTTGGLNTEAFF. For the CDR3, the DNA is TGCGCCAGCAGCACCACCGGGGGGCTGAACACTGAAGCTTTCTTT. The gene calls are TRBV5-1 and TRBJ1-1; D possibly corresponds to TRBD1 (6 bases). The CDR3 sequence is 15 residues long. V gave up 4 bases and J gave up 0 bases, with 13 bases separating them. The germline gives CDR1 SGHRS, CDR2 YFSETQ. Complete variable domain (other parts from reference TRBV5-1 and TRBJ1-1): KAGVTQTPRYLIKTRGQQVTLSCSPISGHRSVSWYQQTPGQGLQFLFEYFSETQRNKGNFPGRFSGRQFSNSRSEMNVSTLELGDSALYLCASSTTGGLNTEAFFGQGTRLTVV.

This clone was recorded once. This chain joins TRBV3-1 (or the pseudogene TRBV3-2) and TRBJ1-3, with a tentative D call TRBD1 (5 bases). The germline V gene encodes CDR1 LGHDT and CDR2 YNNKEL (reference sequence). The CDR3 extends over 15 amino acids. V was clipped by 4 bases and J by 3 bases, with 13 bases between them. The CDR3 spells CASSRGTSDGNTIYF. The CDR3 DNA reads as TGTGCCAGCAGCCGCGGGACCTCCGATGGAAACACCATATATTTT.

V is TRBV6-1 and J is TRBJ2-1; 9 bases map to TRBD1. The V gene end was trimmed by 4 bases and the J gene end by 0 bases; junction bases not matched to a gene: 13. Germline loops: CDR1 MNHNS, CDR2 SASEGT. The CDR3 loop spans 19 amino acids. The CDR3 region is CASSGPRRDRAFSYNEQFF. CDR3 sequence (DNA): TGTGCCAGCAGTGGGCCCCGGCGGGACAGGGCTTTCTCCTACAATGAGCAGTTCTTC.

In DNA form, the CDR3 reads TGTGCCAGCAGCTGGACTAGCGGGAGGGCCGATTCATGGCAGTTCTTC. It codes for CASSWTSGRADSWQFF. The chain carries TRBV7-9 and TRBJ2-1; 15 bases line up with TRBD2. This CDR3 is built from 16 residues. Germline V gives CDR1 SEHNR, CDR2 FQNEAQ (reference sequence). The ends lost 4 bases at V and 12 bases at J; junction bases unmatched: 10.

V gene TRBV5-1 combines with J gene TRBJ2-7; D gene uncertain. V shed 4 bases and J shed 3 bases, with 14 bases lying between them. Germline V gives CDR1 SGHRS, CDR2 YFSETQ. There are 14 residues in the CDR3. The CDR3 sequence is CASSQANVGYEQYF. DNA of the CDR3: TGCGCCAGCAGCCAGGCCAATGTCGGCTACGAGCAGTACTTC.

This sequence joins TRBV7-9 and TRBJ2-7; 7 nucleotides line up with TRBD2. J lost 2 bases, V lost 4 bases, and 11 bases had no gene match. CDR1 is SEHNR and CDR2 is FQNEAQ in the germline V gene (reference sequence). The CDR3 is 16 amino acids. The CDR3: CASSSVGRTQPYEQYF. Written as DNA, the CDR3 is TGTGCCAGCAGCTCAGTCGGGAGGACACAGCCCTACGAGCAGTACTTC.

The chain combines TRBV7-8 with TRBJ1-3; D gene unclear. CDR3 length: 14 amino acids. The germline gives CDR1 SGHVS, CDR2 FQNEAQ. The V end was cut by 5 bases, the J end by 0 bases, with 8 bases between. Here the CDR3 DNA reads TGTGCCAGCAGCCCCCAATTCTCTGGAAACACCATATATTTT. This codes for CASSPQFSGNTIYF.